This passage covers 32 T cell receptor beta chains from one sample sequenced in a study of cytomegalovirus exposure and HLA in healthy donors. The primer mix had 60 Vbeta and 13 Jbeta primers. Measured with immunoSEQ multiplex PCR; TCRdb has only the in-frame clones, and not every one. Among roughly 190,000 clones listed, approximately 90% were seen once. The sample comprised PBMCs. These receptor sequences come from a boy between 2 and 10 years old in good health and CMV-seronegative.

The chain couples TRBV29-1 to TRBJ2-3; 12 bases map to TRBD2. The germline V gene encodes CDR1 SQVTM and CDR2 ANQGSEA. The J segment lost 6 bases and the V segment lost 5 bases, leaving 9 bases of the junction unmatched. This CDR3 spans 15 amino acids. CDR3 loop: CSVSPLAGGPDTQYF. The CDR3 DNA reads TGCAGCGTTTCCCCGCTAGCGGGGGGGCCCGATACGCAGTATTTT.

This clone was detected a few times. The J gene is TRBJ1-3, the V gene TRBV19; no firm D call. Germline CDR1 and CDR2: LNHDA and SQIVND (reference sequence). The CDR3 runs to 14 residues. Trimming pared 11 bases from V and 1 base from J, leaving 15 bases between. The CDR3, as DNA: TGTGCCTCGATACCTCTGGCTTCTGGAAACACCATATATTTT. Its translation is CASIPLASGNTIYF.

V is TRBV28 and J is TRBJ2-7, with a possible D match to TRBD2 (6 bases). Trimming left V 8 bases short and J 0 bases short, with 20 bases between. The germline V gene has CDR1 MDHEN and CDR2 SYDVKM. This CDR3 contains 16 residues. The CDR3 nucleotides are TGTGCCAGCCGATCCCTCCGGGACTCCCTCTCCTACGAGCAGTACTTC. Its protein is CASRSLRDSLSYEQYF.

This rearrangement joins TRBV28 to TRBJ1-2; D is unresolved. Germline assignment: CDR1 MDHEN and CDR2 SYDVKM. This CDR3 has 11 residues. V was pared by 6 bases and J by 3 bases, with 5 bases between. DNA for the CDR3: TGTGCCAGCAGGCCAGACTATGGCTACACCTTC. Protein product: CASRPDYGYTF.

The V and J genes are TRBV27 and TRBJ1-1; no definite D call. V lost 6 bases and J lost 1, with 12 bases in between. This CDR3 has 14 residues. Germline V lookup: CDR1 MNHEY, CDR2 SMNVEV (reference sequence). CDR3 residues: CASSRRGGNTEAFF. CDR3 coding DNA: TGTGCCAGCAGCCGACGTGGAGGGAACACTGAAGCTTTCTTT.

The chain recombines TRBV30 with TRBJ2-7, with D possibly matching TRBD2 (5 bases). The CDR3 totals 17 residues. V was cut by 1 base and J by 4 bases, with 23 bases left in between. Looked up from germline, CDR1 is GTSNPN and CDR2 is SVGIG (reference sequence). CDR3 sequence reads: CAWSEPRTQSRRYEQYF. For the CDR3, the DNA is TGTGCCTGGAGTGAACCCCGGACTCAATCGCGGCGGTACGAGCAGTACTTC.

This clone was picked up one time. This chain connects TRBV5-4 to TRBJ2-5; tentatively, D is TRBD1 (6 bases). This CDR3 has 17 residues. Trimming shortened V by 0 bases and J by 4 bases, and 19 bases separated the two germline ends. The germline gives CDR1 SGHNT, CDR2 YYREEE (reference sequence). The CDR3 loop reads CASSLGGQIKRGETQYF. The CDR3 DNA sequence: TGTGCCAGCAGCTTGGGTGGACAGATTAAAAGGGGAGAGACCCAGTACTTC.

This chain uses TRBV7-2 with TRBJ2-5; 7 bases are shared with TRBD1. J gave up 3 bases and V 5 bases, and 15 bases lay outside the gene matches. Germline loops: CDR1 SGHTA, CDR2 FQGNSA. This CDR3 is built from 17 residues. The CDR3 is CASSLMTTGTAEETQYF. The CDR3 coding sequence is TGTGCCAGCAGCCTGATGACAACCGGGACAGCAGAAGAGACCCAGTACTTC.

Here the CDR3 reads CASSISKGGQETQYF. The CDR3, as DNA: TGTGCCAGCAGCATAAGTAAGGGGGGGCAAGAGACCCAGTACTTC. The chain joins TRBV6-1 to TRBJ2-5; maybe TRBD2 (7 bases). Germline lookup yields CDR1 MNHNS and CDR2 SASEGT. The CDR3 totals 15 residues. V gave up 6 bases and J gave up 2 bases, with 16 bases separating them.

About this clone: An end of the junction differs from the germline gene, which may be a read error. The chain has TRBV14 and TRBJ2-7, with D maybe TRBD1 (5 bases). The V gene's germline CDR1 is SGHDN and CDR2 FVKESK. The CDR3 has 13 residues. The CDR3 region is CASSQDRGGWEHF. As DNA, the CDR3 is TGTGCCAGCAGCCAAGATAGGGGCGGTTGGGAACACTTC.

Only one count was recorded for this clone. A read error may account for a junction end that differs from germline. The chain has TRBV11-2 and TRBJ2-1; possibly TRBD1 for D (6 bases). This CDR3 comprises 13 residues. Germline CDR1 reads SGHAT; CDR2 reads FQNNGV. The CDR3: CATGKGWDNEQFF. The DNA of the CDR3 is TGTGCCACAGGGAAAGGGTGGGACAACGAGCAGTTCTTC.

The CDR3 sequence is CASSFSTGLLTNQPQHF. CDR3 coding DNA: TGTGCCAGCAGCTTTTCAACGGGACTGCTTACCAATCAGCCCCAGCATTTT. The gene calls are TRBV28 and TRBJ1-5; D possibly corresponds to TRBD1 (5 bases). The CDR3 runs 17 residues. Trimming pared 6 bases from V and 3 bases from J, leaving 21 bases between. The germline CDR1 and CDR2 sequences are MDHEN and SYDVKM.

J is TRBJ2-1 and V is TRBV4-1, with 7 positions matching TRBD2. Trimming cost V 4 bases and J 1 base; bases outside gene matches: 10. Germline CDR1 MGHRA, CDR2 YSYEKL. The CDR3 totals 17 residues. The DNA of the CDR3 is TGCGCCAGCAGCCCCCCCGGGAGCGGGGCTTCCTACAATGAGCAGTTCTTC. Translated: CASSPPGSGASYNEQFF.

This sequence joins TRBV7-2 and TRBJ1-5; D gene unclear. Germline CDR1 is SGHTA and CDR2 is FQGNSA. V lost 7 bases and J 2 bases, leaving 9 bases between the germline ends. The length of the CDR3 is 13 residues. In DNA form, the CDR3 reads TGTGCCAGCACCGGTGATGGCAATCAGCCCCAGCATTTT. It specifies CASTGDGNQPQHF.

The chain recombines TRBV5-1 with TRBJ1-1, with 8 bases aligning to TRBD1. Germline trimming cut 7 bases from V and 5 bases from J; bases unmatched to any gene: 10. Germline-derived CDR1 and CDR2 are SGHRS and YFSETQ. The length of the CDR3 is 14 residues. The CDR3 DNA reads TGCGCCAGCGGACCGGACAGGGACAGAACTGAAGCTTTCTTT. Protein product: CASGPDRDRTEAFF.

This rearrangement joins TRBV2 to TRBJ1-4; TRBD1 might be the D (6 bases). Germline V lookup: CDR1 SNHLY, CDR2 FYNNEI. The CDR3 is 13 amino acids. Deletions cut 7 bases from V and 6 bases from J, with 12 bases between. The CDR3 DNA reads as TGTGCCAGCACGACAGGAATTCATGAAAAACTGTTTTTT. Translation gives CASTTGIHEKLFF.

The J gene is TRBJ2-7, the V gene TRBV5-1; 9 bases match TRBD1. The J segment lost 6 bases and the V segment lost 4 bases, leaving 8 bases of the junction unmatched. CDR1 is SGHRS, CDR2 YFSETQ, per germline. The CDR3 sequence is 14 residues long. This CDR3 is CASSPGQGGFEQYF. The CDR3 region has the DNA TGCGCCAGCAGCCCGGGACAGGGAGGCTTCGAGCAGTACTTC.

The chain is built from TRBV6-1 and TRBJ2-1; 8 positions match TRBD2. V gave up 2 bases and J gave up 7 bases; unmatched junction bases: 10. The CDR3 spans 16 residues. In germline, CDR1 is MNHNS, CDR2 SASEGT. The CDR3 sequence is CASSEIIRGGKNEQFF. CDR3 bases: TGTGCCAGCAGTGAAATAATTCGCGGGGGGAAGAATGAGCAGTTCTTC.

The genes are TRBV18 and TRBJ2-7; TRBD2 aligns across 7 bases. Per germline, CDR1 KGHSH and CDR2 LQKENI. Trimming cost V 4 bases and J 6 bases; bases outside gene matches: 3. This CDR3 spans 12 amino acids. Here the CDR3 reads CASSRREGEQYF. The CDR3 DNA is TGTGCCAGCTCACGCAGGGAGGGCGAGCAGTACTTC.

The chain joins TRBV28 to TRBJ2-5; TRBD2 matches 12 bases. Per the germline V gene, CDR1 is MDHEN and CDR2 is SYDVKM. This CDR3 is built from 17 residues. V shed 6 bases, J shed 5 bases, and the junction held 13 bases outside the gene matches. CDR3 in amino acids: CASSNRLAGVRGETQYF. The CDR3 bases are TGTGCCAGCAGCAATAGACTAGCGGGAGTTAGGGGGGAGACCCAGTACTTC.

This clone has more than one count but fewer than ten. The chain joins TRBV7-9 to TRBJ1-4; tentative D call: TRBD1 (5 bases). With 1 base removed from V and 10 bases from J, the gap between germline ends came to 19 bases. This CDR3 has 16 amino acids. From germline, CDR1 is SEHNR and CDR2 FQNEAQ (reference sequence). This CDR3 is CASSLGQIGAEGKLFF. The CDR3 bases are TGTGCCAGCAGCTTAGGCCAGATAGGGGCGGAGGGAAAACTGTTTTTT.

The J gene is TRBJ2-7, the V gene TRBV28; 8 bases match TRBD1. This CDR3 spans 13 amino acids. The junction had 0 bases not matched to a gene; V was cut back by 2 bases and J by 3 bases. Per the germline V gene, CDR1 is MDHEN and CDR2 is SYDVKM. The CDR3 DNA sequence: TGTGCCAGCAGTTTAGACAGGGGCTACGAGCAGTACTTC. Amino acids: CASSLDRGYEQYF.

The genes are TRBV5-1 and TRBJ2-1; TRBD2 aligns across 7 bases. Germline V gives CDR1 SGHRS, CDR2 YFSETQ. The CDR3 loop spans 14 amino acids. Trimming cost V 2 bases and J 8 bases; bases outside gene matches: 7. CDR3 coding DNA: TGCGCCAGCAGCTTACCGACTAGCAGTGATGAGCAGTTCTTC. It yields the protein CASSLPTSSDEQFF.

The count of this clone is one. This sample includes further DNA sequences coding for the same CDR3. This chain connects TRBV5-1 to TRBJ2-1; 8 positions match TRBD2. This CDR3 is 14 amino acids long. Losses at the gene ends were 4 bases for V and 3 bases for J; bases not matched to a gene: 3. The V gene's germline CDR1 is SGHRS and CDR2 YFSETQ. For the CDR3, the DNA is TGCGCCAGCAGCGGAAGCGGGGGCTACAATGAGCAGTTCTTC. Protein product: CASSGSGGYNEQFF.

The rearrangement uses TRBV7-8 and TRBJ2-5; TRBD2 agrees at 9 bases. This CDR3 comprises 13 residues. CDR1 SGHVS and CDR2 FQNEAQ come from the germline V gene. The V gene end was trimmed by 6 bases and the J gene end by 9 bases; junction bases not matched to a gene: 8. For the CDR3, the DNA is TGTGCCAGCAGACCCGACCGCGGGAGGGCCCAGTACTTC. Amino acid sequence: CASRPDRGRAQYF.

This clone was seen once. V and J are TRBV6-1 and TRBJ1-2, with 11 positions matching TRBD1. The V and J ends lost 4 bases and 2 bases, in that order; junction bases with no gene match: 3. The CDR3 is 15 residues long. Germline loops: CDR1 MNHNS, CDR2 SASEGT. Here the CDR3 DNA reads TGTGCCAGCAGTGCTGGGACAGGGGGAAACTATGGCTACACCTTC. Protein: CASSAGTGGNYGYTF.

The chain has TRBV7-2 and TRBJ2-7; D gene unclear. CDR1 SGHTA and CDR2 FQGNSA come from the germline V gene. The CDR3 spans 13 residues. Trimming left V 5 bases short and J 2 bases short, with 10 bases between. The CDR3 loop reads CASSPPVAYEQYF. The DNA for the CDR3 is TGTGCCAGCAGCCCCCCGGTGGCCTACGAGCAGTACTTC.

This chain connects TRBV30 to TRBJ2-3, with TRBD1 matching 10 bases. CDR1 and CDR2 from the germline V gene are GTSNPN and SVGIG (reference sequence). This CDR3 is 15 amino acids long. After removal of 2 bases from V and 10 bases from J, the junction contained 12 bases not matched to a gene. The CDR3 loop is CAWSRGTGAVRAQYF. The CDR3 region has the DNA TGTGCCTGGAGTCGCGGGACAGGGGCCGTCCGGGCGCAGTATTTT. Complete variable domain (other parts from reference TRBV30 and TRBJ2-3): SQTIHQWPATLVQPVGSPLSLECTVEGTSNPNLYWYRQAAGRGLQLLFYSVGIGQISSEVPQNLSASRPQDRQFILSSKKLLLSDSGFYLCAWSRGTGAVRAQYFGPGTRLTVL.

J is TRBJ1-2 and V is TRBV5-6, with 10 positions matching TRBD1. This CDR3 has 13 amino acids. The germline CDR1 and CDR2 sequences are SGHDT and YYEEEE. V lost 4 bases, J lost 7 bases, and 4 bases stayed unmatched. CDR3 nucleotides: TGTGCCAGCAGCCGACGACAGGGGGCTGGCTACACCTTC. Its protein is CASSRRQGAGYTF.

This chain links TRBV6-5 with TRBJ2-3; possible D gene TRBD2, 6 bases. CDR1 and CDR2 (germline): MNHEY, SVGAGI. V dropped 6 bases and J dropped 11 bases, with 12 bases sitting between them. The CDR3 has 11 amino acids. The CDR3 coding sequence is TGTGCCAGCAGCCACCCCGGGGGGCAGTATTTT. As protein: CASSHPGGQYF.

The genes are TRBV4-1 and TRBJ2-7; tentatively, D is TRBD2 (5 bases). The CDR3 is made up of 14 amino acids. Germline-derived CDR1 and CDR2 are MGHRA and YSYEKL. Trimming left V 1 base short and J 2 bases short, with 9 bases between. The CDR3 DNA reads as TGCGCCAGCAGCCAAGCTGGAGGACCCTACGAGCAGTACTTC. Translating gives CASSQAGGPYEQYF.

CDR3 sequence: CAWHKAGLLSGNTIYF. The CDR3 bases are TGTGCCTGGCACAAGGCAGGGCTCCTCTCTGGAAACACCATATATTTT. The chain carries TRBV30 and TRBJ1-3; TRBD1 is a possible D gene (5 bases). Germline V gene lookup returns CDR1 GTSNPN and CDR2 SVGIG (reference sequence). The V end was cut by 5 bases, the J end by 0 bases, with 17 bases between. This CDR3 is built from 16 residues.